The 7 T cell receptor beta chains presented below share a single source sample, sequenced in a study of blood T cell repertoires in COVID-19. The data were produced by immunoSEQ multiplex PCR, yet TCRdb's version contains in-frame clones alone and is incomplete. The top ten hold roughly 5% of the sample, which has roughly 330,000 clones, about 90% seen once. Sequencing was performed on PBMCs or T cells enriched from blood (not recorded which). The receptor source for this set is a woman under 40 who had recovered from COVID-19.

The V gene is TRBV28, the J gene TRBJ2-1; 11 bases match TRBD2. CDR3 length: 17 amino acids. V was pared by 4 bases and J by 0 bases, with 5 bases of the junction left unmatched. Germline loops: CDR1 MDHEN, CDR2 SYDVKM. The CDR3 sequence: CASSSRLAGSSYNEQFF. CDR3 coding DNA: TGTGCCAGCAGTTCCCGACTAGCGGGGAGCTCCTACAATGAGCAGTTCTTC. The whole variable domain, filled in from reference TRBV28 and TRBJ2-1, reads DVKVTQSSRYLVKRTGEKVFLECVQDMDHENMFWYRQDPGLGLRLIYFSYDVKMKEKGDIPEGYSVSREKKERFSLILESASTNQTSMYLCASSSRLAGSSYNEQFFGPGTRLTVL.

This clone has only one observation. This rearrangement joins TRBV27 to TRBJ2-7; the D gene is possibly TRBD2 (6 bases). The length of the CDR3 is 15 residues. V shed 6 bases and J shed 0 bases, with 15 bases lying between them. CDR1 and CDR2 (germline): MNHEY, SMNVEV (reference sequence). The chain's CDR3 is CASSQTRDSSYEQYF. The CDR3 coding sequence is TGTGCCAGCAGCCAAACCCGGGACTCCTCCTACGAGCAGTACTTC.

The rearrangement links TRBV7-9 to TRBJ1-1; possibly TRBD1 for D (5 bases). The germline gives CDR1 SEHNR, CDR2 FQNEAQ (reference sequence). This CDR3 contains 11 residues. Trimming stripped 7 bases from V and 8 bases from J, with 11 bases between. DNA for the CDR3: TGTGCCAGCACCGACCCAGGGGAAGCTTTCTTT. Translating gives CASTDPGEAFF. The full variable domain, completed using reference TRBV7-9 and TRBJ1-1, is DTGVSQNPRHKITKRGQNVTFRCDPISEHNRLYWYRQTLGQGPEFLTYFQNEAQLEKSRLLSDRFSAERPKGSFSTLEIQRTEQGDSAMYLCASTDPGEAFFGQGTRLTVV.

This clone was seen once. The chain is built from TRBV14 and TRBJ1-2; no definite D call. V was pared by 5 bases and J by 2 bases, with 12 bases between. The CDR3 is made up of 14 amino acids. CDR1 is SGHDN and CDR2 is FVKESK in the germline V gene. This chain's CDR3 is CASSGFPMNYGYTF. As DNA, the CDR3 is TGTGCCAGCAGCGGCTTCCCGATGAACTATGGCTACACCTTC.

The chain uses TRBV29-1 and TRBJ1-1; 7 nucleotides match TRBD1. The CDR3 contains 12 residues. The junction had 5 bases not matched to a gene; V was cut back by 4 bases and J by 6 bases. Germline V gives CDR1 SQVTM, CDR2 ANQGSEA. The CDR3 DNA reads as TGCAGCGTTGCCGGTCAGGGGGCTGAAGCTTTCTTT. Its protein is CSVAGQGAEAFF. Complete variable domain (other parts from reference TRBV29-1 and TRBJ1-1): SAVISQKPSRDICQRGTSLTIQCQVDSQVTMMFWYRQQPGQSLTLIATANQGSEATYESGFVIDKFPISRPNLTFSTLTVSNMSPEDSSIYLCSVAGQGAEAFFGQGTRLTVV.

The genes are TRBV19 and TRBJ2-2; 8 nucleotides agree with TRBD2. Germline V gives CDR1 LNHDA, CDR2 SQIVND (reference sequence). The CDR3 runs to 13 residues. The CDR3 DNA reads TGTGCAGTAGGGCGGGGGGACACCGGGGAGCTGTTTTTT. It codes for CAVGRGDTGELFF.

This chain connects TRBV6-5 to TRBJ1-6; 7 bases are a match to TRBD1. V lost 2 bases and J lost 9; bases outside the gene matches: 10. This CDR3 has 16 residues. Germline V CDR1 and CDR2: MNHEY, SVGAGI. CDR3 region: CASSYPIGGGRSPLHF. CDR3 sequence (DNA): TGTGCCAGCAGTTACCCCATAGGAGGGGGCCGTTCACCCCTCCACTTT.